These 2 T cell receptor beta chains share one sample of origin, sequenced in a study of shared clonotypes between healthy human individuals. Measured with immunoSEQ multiplex PCR; TCRdb has only the in-frame clones, and not every one. The sample shows 2.3 million or so clones, just over 90% of them seen only once. Sequencing was carried out using naive CD4+ T cells from PBMCs. This sample's subset: CD45RA+ positively selected. All receptors derive from a man aged 18 to 30 in good health. Some clones in this sample may be carry-over from other donors' samples.

This clone was detected once. This chain uses TRBV27 with TRBJ2-2; D may be TRBD1 or TRBD2 (6 bases each). V lost 0 bases and J 0 bases, leaving 14 bases between the germline ends. Germline V gives CDR1 MNHEY, CDR2 SMNVEV (reference sequence). This CDR3 is built from 18 residues. The CDR3 bases are TGTGCCAGCAGTTTATCGATTTGGGGGGCGACGAACACCGGGGAGCTGTTTTTT. This encodes CASSLSIWGATNTGELFF.

This sequence joins TRBV5-4 and TRBJ1-1; TRBD1 matches at 7 bases. Germline CDR1 SGHNT, CDR2 YYREEE (reference sequence). The CDR3 runs 14 residues. V dropped 3 bases and J dropped 1; count of bases not matched to a gene: 3. As DNA, the CDR3 is TGTGCCAGCAGCTGGGGACAGCGGAACACTGAAGCTTTCTTT. Amino acid sequence: CASSWGQRNTEAFF.